One sample yielded the 16 T cell receptor beta chains listed below, sequenced in a study of spatial heterogeneity in lung cancer (dated by TCRdb to about 2019). Preparation of the library involved 5' RACE. Instrument used: NextSeq 500. TCRdb trimmed the raw reads at Q25, called clones with MiXCR and kept productive beta chains. Each entry merges the rows of one CDR3 protein and shows their most common DNA and genes. For this sample the table gives around 89,000 distinct CDR3 sequences, of which less than 15% were detected only once. 35% to 50% of the sample is taken by the ten largest. The meaning of the sample's time point label: sample taken at primary tumor resection. The material was PBMCs, obtained at surgery. Source of these receptors: a male donor with early-stage non-small cell lung cancer.

A single count supports this clonotype. Its ends do not fully match the called genes, so a read error is possible. V usage is TRBV12-3 or TRBV12-4 and J usage is TRBJ2-5; tentative D call: TRBD1 (5 bases). The CDR3 covers 14 residues. In DNA, the CDR3 is TGTGCCAGCGGTTTCGCAGGGTCTTTGGAGACCCAGTACTTC. Encoded protein: CASGFAGSLETQYF.

This sequence joins TRBV7-2 and TRBJ2-1, with 13 positions matching TRBD2. Germline V gene data show CDR1 as SGHTA and CDR2 as FQGNSA. The CDR3 sequence is 16 residues long. Trimming cost V 4 bases and J 5 bases; bases outside gene matches: 5. The CDR3 DNA reads as TGTGCCAGCAGCTCAAGGACTAGCGGGGGTGACAATGAGCAGTTCTTC. It is translated as CASSSRTSGGDNEQFF.

This clonotype was observed many times. CDR3 protein: CASSSGGQGADEQYF. For the CDR3, the DNA is TGTGCCAGCAGTTCAGGGGGACAGGGGGCCGACGAGCAGTACTTC. This rearrangement joins TRBV28 to TRBJ2-7; 12 nucleotides match TRBD1. V shed 4 bases and J 5 bases; nucleotides not matched to a gene: 6. CDR3 length equals 15 residues. Germline CDR1 and CDR2: MDHEN and SYDVKM.

This clonotype was detected ten times or more. V usage is TRBV10-3 and J usage is TRBJ1-2; D not certain. Germline CDR1 reads ENHRY; CDR2 reads SYGVKD. This CDR3 spans 14 amino acids. With 0 bases removed from V and 2 bases from J, the gap between germline ends came to 7 bases. The CDR3 DNA sequence: TGTGCCATCAGTGAGTCCCGGGAGAACTATGGCTACACCTTC. Residues: CAISESRENYGYTF.

This clonotype has more than one count but fewer than ten. The genes are TRBV14 and TRBJ2-7; TRBD1 matches at 9 bases. The CDR3 contains 15 residues. Germline values: CDR1 SGHDN, CDR2 FVKESK. The trim removed 4 bases at V and 4 bases at J, leaving 8 bases unmatched. CDR3 coding DNA: TGTGCCAGCAGCCTGCTCGGGACAGGGAGATACGAGCAGTACTTC. This sequence encodes CASSLLGTGRYEQYF.

This clonotype was counted only a few times. This chain links TRBV7-2 with TRBJ2-4; 7 nucleotides match TRBD1. Unmatched junction bases numbered 9, after V lost 4 bases and J lost 6 bases. Germline CDR1 and CDR2: SGHTA and FQGNSA. The CDR3 spans 15 residues. CDR3 DNA sequence: TGTGCCAGCAGCTCCCCATCTTACAGGGGAAACATTCAGTACTTC. Encoded protein: CASSSPSYRGNIQYF.

CDR3 in DNA: TGCGCCACTAAATCCGGACTAGCGGGGGAAACAGATACGCAGTATTTT. Encoded protein: CATKSGLAGETDTQYF. The chain uses TRBV10-1 and TRBJ2-3, with 13 bases fitting TRBD2. This CDR3 is 16 amino acids long. The V gene end was trimmed by 10 bases and the J gene end by 3 bases; junction bases not matched to a gene: 10. Germline V gene lookup returns CDR1 WNHNN and CDR2 SYGVQD (reference sequence).

This clonotype has more than one count but fewer than ten. V is TRBV6-2 or TRBV6-3 and J is TRBJ1-5, with D hard to call. There are 14 residues in the CDR3. CDR1 and CDR2 from the germline V gene are MNHEY and SVGEGT. V lost 0 bases and J lost 3, with 6 bases in between. In DNA, the CDR3 is TGTGCCAGCAGTTACTCGAAGGCCAATCAGCCCCAGCATTTT. Its translation: CASSYSKANQPQHF.

This clonotype was counted ten times or more. The rearrangement uses TRBV7-2 and TRBJ2-3; TRBD2 matches 14 bases. The CDR3 is made up of 17 amino acids. Germline loops: CDR1 SGHTA, CDR2 FQGNSA. V dropped 1 base and J dropped 7; count of bases not matched to a gene: 7. The CDR3 spells CASSLDRLAGGPNTQYF. CDR3 in DNA: TGTGCCAGCAGCTTAGACCGACTAGCGGGAGGGCCAAATACGCAGTATTTT.

This clonotype was recorded at least ten times. The chain combines TRBV20-1 with TRBJ2-7, with 10 bases matching TRBD1. The junction had 5 bases not matched to a gene; V was cut back by 0 bases and J by 3 bases. The CDR3 is 15 amino acids. Germline V gene data show CDR1 as DFQATT and CDR2 as SNEGSKA (reference sequence). The CDR3 here is CSARDPGQGIYEQYF. CDR3 DNA: TGCAGTGCTAGAGATCCGGGACAGGGGATCTACGAGCAGTACTTC.

The chain combines TRBV6-2 or TRBV6-3 with TRBJ2-2; TRBD2 matches 9 bases. This CDR3 comprises 17 residues. Per the germline V gene, CDR1 is MNHEY and CDR2 is SVGEGT. After removal of 2 bases from V and 5 bases from J, the junction contained 9 bases not matched to a gene. CDR3 DNA: TGTGCCAGCAGTTACGTGGCGGGAGGGCCAGGAACCGGGGAGCTGTTTTTT. Its translation is CASSYVAGGPGTGELFF.

This clonotype was seen only a few times. The chain employs TRBV7-2 and TRBJ2-1; D possibly matches TRBD1 or TRBD2 (7 bases each). CDR3 length: 15 residues. From germline, CDR1 is SGHTA and CDR2 FQGNSA. The V and J ends lost 5 bases and 3 bases respectively, with 14 bases between them. CDR3 protein: CASSPDREGYNEQFF. The CDR3 nucleotides read TGTGCCAGCAGCCCTGACAGGGAGGGCTACAATGAGCAGTTCTTC.

This clonotype turned up a few times. V gene TRBV7-3 combines with J gene TRBJ2-3; 8 nucleotides match TRBD1. CDR3 length equals 15 residues. The trim removed 1 base at V and 6 bases at J, leaving 6 bases unmatched. Germline CDR1 is SGHTA and CDR2 is FQGTGA. The CDR3 nucleotides read TGTGCCAGCAGCTTAAGAGGACAGGGAGGTGATACGCAGTATTTT. Its translation: CASSLRGQGGDTQYF.

A few counts support this clonotype. The chain has TRBV6-6 and TRBJ2-5; tentative D call: TRBD1 (6 bases). V lost 6 bases, J lost 0 bases, and 17 bases lay in between. Germline CDR1 and CDR2: MNHNY and SVGAGI (reference sequence). The CDR3 has 16 residues. CDR3 DNA sequence: TGTGCCAGCAGACTAATCCGGGACAAACACCAAGAGACCCAGTACTTC. Protein product: CASRLIRDKHQETQYF.

Turning to this clonotype: The junction does not match germline at one end; this may be a read error. The rearrangement uses TRBV11-2 and TRBJ2-3; 7 bases align to TRBD2. The germline CDR1 and CDR2 sequences are SGHAT and FQNNGV. The CDR3 sequence is 15 residues long. This CDR3 reads CASGLNSGITDTQYF. CDR3 DNA sequence: TGTGCCAGCGGCTTAAACAGCGGGATAACAGATACGCAGTATTTT.

This clonotype was detected a few times. This chain connects TRBV20-1 to TRBJ1-5, with 7 bases aligning to TRBD1. Germline V gene lookup returns CDR1 DFQATT and CDR2 SNEGSKA (reference sequence). V trimming: 3 bases; J trimming: 6 bases; junction bases outside the gene matches: 11. This CDR3 has 15 amino acids. In nucleotides, the CDR3 is TGCAGTGCTAGCCCGGCTGACAGGGTTACTCAGCCCCAGCATTTT. Translation gives CSASPADRVTQPQHF.